This T cell receptor beta chain was documented in a study of technical replicates of blood from four donors. Data came from immunoSEQ multiplex PCR; TCRdb stores just in-frame clones and leaves some out. The sample includes 60,000 to 75,000 clones, about 97% of them seen just once. The CDR3 loop spans 19 amino acids. Looked up from germline, CDR1 is SQVTM and CDR2 is ANQGSEA. Germline trimming cut 4 bases from V and 3 bases from J; bases unmatched to any gene: 21. Sequences were obtained from T cells isolated from PBMCs. V usage is TRBV29-1 and J usage is TRBJ1-1; 9 positions agree with TRBD1. The source is a human donor in good health. CDR3 bases: TGCAGCGTTGCAAGGGTTTCCATGGACAGGGGTCAAGGAGACACTGAAGCTTTCTTT. Translated, it gives CSVARVSMDRGQGDTEAFF.